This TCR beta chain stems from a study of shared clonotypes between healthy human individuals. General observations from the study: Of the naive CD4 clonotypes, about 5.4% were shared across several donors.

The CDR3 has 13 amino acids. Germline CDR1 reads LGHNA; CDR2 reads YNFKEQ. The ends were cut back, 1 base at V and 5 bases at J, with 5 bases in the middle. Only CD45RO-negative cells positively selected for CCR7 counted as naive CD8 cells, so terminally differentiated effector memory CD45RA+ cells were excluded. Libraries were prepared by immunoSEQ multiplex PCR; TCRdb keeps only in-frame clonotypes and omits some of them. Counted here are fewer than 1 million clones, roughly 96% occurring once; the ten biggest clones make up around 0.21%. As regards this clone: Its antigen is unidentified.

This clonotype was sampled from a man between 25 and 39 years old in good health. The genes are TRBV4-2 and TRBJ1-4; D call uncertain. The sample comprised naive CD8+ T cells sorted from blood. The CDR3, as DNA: TGTGCCAGCAGCCAAGTACTAAATGAAAAACTGTTTTTT. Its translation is CASSQVLNEKLFF.